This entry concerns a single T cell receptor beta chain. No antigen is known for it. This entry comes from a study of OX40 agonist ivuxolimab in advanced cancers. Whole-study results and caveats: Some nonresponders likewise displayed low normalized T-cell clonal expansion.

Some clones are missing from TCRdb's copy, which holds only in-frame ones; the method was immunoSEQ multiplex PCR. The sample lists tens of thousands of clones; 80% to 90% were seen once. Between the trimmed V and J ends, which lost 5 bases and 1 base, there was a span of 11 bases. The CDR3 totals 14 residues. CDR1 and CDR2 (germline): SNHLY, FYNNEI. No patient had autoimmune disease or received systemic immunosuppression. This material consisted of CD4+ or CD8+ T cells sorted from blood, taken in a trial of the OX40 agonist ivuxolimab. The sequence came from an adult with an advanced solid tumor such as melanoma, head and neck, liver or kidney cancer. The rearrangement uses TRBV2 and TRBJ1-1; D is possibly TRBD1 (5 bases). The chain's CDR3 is CASSLTDGNTEAFF. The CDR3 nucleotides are TGTGCCAGCAGTTTGACAGACGGGAACACTGAAGCTTTCTTT.